This entry describes one T cell receptor beta chain. These data come from a study of blood T cell repertoires in COVID-19. Methods used by the authors: Reference gene primers were amplified, and this amplification served to estimate nucleated cell counts. TCRdb's copy holds only in-frame clones and misses some; the assay was immunoSEQ multiplex PCR. V and J calls and clone size follow that table, whereas D and trimming were derived from the DNA. The table has 330,000 or so clones, roughly 86% seen once; the top ten hold 1%. Cohorts were determined from participant-reported clinical history. The CDR3 sequence is 14 residues long. V gave up 6 bases and J gave up 4 bases, with 15 bases separating them. The germline gives CDR1 SNHLY, CDR2 FYNNEI.

Sequencing input: PBMCs or T cells enriched from blood (not recorded which). The chain joins TRBV2 to TRBJ1-2, with a possible D match to TRBD1 (5 bases). The clonotype comes from a woman younger than 45 who had been exposed to COVID-19. CDR3 bases: TGTGCCAGCAGCCCAAAGACAGATTCCTATGGCTACACCTTC. It specifies CASSPKTDSYGYTF.